This record covers a single T cell receptor (beta chain). Its matching antigen is unknown. The source of the sample is a study of cytomegalovirus exposure and HLA in healthy donors. Study-wide points: For TCR beta chains, V- and J-gene trimming was later linked to a missense DCLRE1C variant. Later, TCR association rates were found to vary by HLA locus, highest for DRB1 and lowest for HLA-C.

Germline values: CDR1 MNHEY, CDR2 SMNVEV (reference sequence). The CDR3 is made up of 13 amino acids. With 4 bases clipped from V and 8 bases from J, the junction kept 6 bases outside the gene matches. 60 Vbeta and 13 Jbeta primers were used in PCR. Libraries were prepared by immunoSEQ multiplex PCR; TCRdb keeps only in-frame clonotypes and omits some of them. This table has 100,000 to 150,000 clones, around 74% appearing once. This TCR was sampled from a male donor in good health and CMV-seronegative. The sequencing input was PBMCs. The rearrangement joins TRBV27 to TRBJ2-3, with 7 bases fitting TRBD2. This CDR3 is CASSSITSVTQYF. As DNA, the CDR3 is TGTGCCAGCAGTTCGATTACTAGCGTTACGCAGTATTTT.